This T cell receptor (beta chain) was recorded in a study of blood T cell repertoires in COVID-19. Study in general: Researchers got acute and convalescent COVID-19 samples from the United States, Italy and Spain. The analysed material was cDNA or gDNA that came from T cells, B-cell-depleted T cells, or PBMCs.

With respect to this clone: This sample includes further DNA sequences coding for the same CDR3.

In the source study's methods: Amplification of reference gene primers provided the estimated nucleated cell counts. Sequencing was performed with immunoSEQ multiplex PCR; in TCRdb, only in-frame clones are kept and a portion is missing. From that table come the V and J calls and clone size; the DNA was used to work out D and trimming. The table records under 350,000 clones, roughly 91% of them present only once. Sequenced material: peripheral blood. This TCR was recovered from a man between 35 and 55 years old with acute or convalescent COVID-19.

CDR3 bases: TGCGCCAGCAGCTTTAGGGGGCCGGGGACTGAAGCTTTCTTT. Translating gives CASSFRGPGTEAFF. The chain joins TRBV5-1 to TRBJ1-1, with 7 bases aligning to TRBD1. Germline CDR1 reads SGHRS; CDR2 reads YFSETQ. V trimming: 2 bases; J trimming: 5 bases; junction bases outside the gene matches: 6. This CDR3 is built from 14 residues.